The 20 T cell receptor beta chains below all came from one sample that was sequenced in a study of control samples from healthy donors and cancer patients. Clones were read by immunoSEQ multiplex PCR, and TCRdb kept only the in-frame ones, dropping some. The sample has 400,000 to 500,000 clones; more than 80% are singletons. The specimen sequenced was PBMCs. The receptors shown here come from a man aged 40-55 years with head and neck cancer.

The chain combines TRBV6-1 with TRBJ1-1; the D is unclear. CDR1 and CDR2 from the germline V gene are MNHNS and SASEGT. Trimming took off 1 base at V and 1 base at J, with 4 bases between the two ends. This CDR3 has 13 residues. CDR3 loop: CASSEVWNTEAFF. In DNA form, the CDR3 reads TGTGCCAGCAGTGAAGTGTGGAACACTGAAGCTTTCTTT.

This chain connects TRBV20-1 to TRBJ2-6; TRBD1 or TRBD2 may be the D gene (5 bases each). V lost 3 bases, J lost 0 bases, and 9 bases lay in between. Germline V gene sequence: CDR1 DFQATT, CDR2 SNEGSKA (reference sequence). The CDR3 spans 15 residues. Written as DNA, the CDR3 is TGCAGTGCTAGTACAGGACTCTCTGGGGCCAACGTCCTGACTTTC. Translating gives CSASTGLSGANVLTF.

J is TRBJ2-5 and V is TRBV9, with 10 bases matching TRBD2. The junction had 7 bases not matched to a gene; V was cut back by 1 base and J by 7 bases. The CDR3 has 15 amino acids. In germline, CDR1 is SGDLS, CDR2 YYNGEE. Written as DNA, the CDR3 is TGTGCCAGCAGCGTAACTAGCGGGGAGAGTGTGACCCAGTACTTC. Its translation: CASSVTSGESVTQYF.

This clone was seen once. This sequence joins TRBV6-1 and TRBJ2-3; 9 bases fit TRBD1. The CDR3 consists of 18 residues. Trimming took 4 bases from V and 3 from J; bases not matched to a gene: 14. The V gene's germline CDR1 is MNHNS and CDR2 SASEGT. CDR3 sequence reads: CASSGPGRDRVRTDTQYF. For the CDR3, the DNA is TGTGCCAGCAGTGGCCCCGGCAGGGACAGGGTGAGGACAGATACGCAGTATTTT.

This clone showed up just a few times. The rearrangement links TRBV5-1 to TRBJ2-2, with D unclear. Germline CDR1 is SGHRS and CDR2 is YFSETQ. Trimming took 2 bases from V and 10 from J, leaving 6 bases between them. This CDR3 contains 11 residues. The CDR3 DNA follows: TGCGCCAGCAGCTTATTAGAGGAGCTGTTTTTT. Protein: CASSLLEELFF.

The chain employs TRBV6-2 or TRBV6-3 and TRBJ2-1, with a possible D match to TRBD2 (6 bases). The CDR3 spans 20 residues. CDR1 MNHEY and CDR2 SVGEGT come from the germline V gene. V lost 3 bases and J lost 7, with 31 bases in between. This CDR3 is CASSYSQSFLERAQWNEQFF. The DNA of the CDR3 is TGTGCCAGCAGTTATTCGCAGAGCTTCCTAGAGCGGGCGCAGTGGAATGAGCAGTTCTTC.

The rearrangement uses TRBV5-4 and TRBJ1-3; 7 nucleotides match TRBD1. Trimming cost V 4 bases and J 4 bases; bases outside gene matches: 11. Germline assignment: CDR1 SGHNT and CDR2 YYREEE (reference sequence). There are 16 residues in the CDR3. CDR3 residues: CASSMRQGVGGNTIYF. The CDR3 coding sequence is TGTGCCAGCAGCATGCGACAGGGAGTAGGAGGAAACACCATATATTTT.

The J gene is TRBJ1-2, the V gene TRBV7-8, with no clear D. V was cut by 5 bases and J by 7 bases, with 17 bases left in between. CDR3 length: 14 amino acids. Germline CDR1 and CDR2: SGHVS and FQNEAQ. Written as DNA, the CDR3 is TGTGCCAGCAGCGGACGCCTTAGTTCTCGTGGCTACACCTTC. Its protein is CASSGRLSSRGYTF.

V is TRBV5-6 and J is TRBJ2-7; TRBD2 aligns across 11 bases. The CDR3 has 16 residues. V was pared by 4 bases and J by 2 bases, with 8 bases of the junction left unmatched. Germline CDR1 SGHDT, CDR2 YYEEEE. CDR3 protein: CASSRKASGRTYEQYF. DNA of the CDR3: TGTGCCAGCAGCCGGAAGGCTAGCGGGAGGACCTACGAGCAGTACTTC.

The chain has TRBV27 and TRBJ1-2; the match to TRBD1 covers 10 bases. The CDR3 runs to 15 residues. V was pared by 6 bases and J by 5 bases, with 9 bases of the junction left unmatched. Germline V gene sequence: CDR1 MNHEY, CDR2 SMNVEV (reference sequence). The CDR3 DNA reads TGTGCCAGCAGACCCGGACAGGGGGAGAAGTATGGCTACACCTTC. Protein product: CASRPGQGEKYGYTF.

This chain links TRBV14 with TRBJ2-7; 9 bases line up with TRBD1. This CDR3 spans 16 amino acids. The J segment lost 0 bases and the V segment lost 4 bases, leaving 7 bases of the junction unmatched. Germline CDR1 and CDR2: SGHDN and FVKESK. DNA of the CDR3: TGTGCCAGCAGCCGCTCCGGGACAGGGCACTCCTACGAGCAGTACTTC. Its translation: CASSRSGTGHSYEQYF.

The V gene is TRBV27, the J gene TRBJ1-6, with D hard to call. The germline V gene has CDR1 MNHEY and CDR2 SMNVEV (reference sequence). This CDR3 spans 17 amino acids. Trimming left V 0 bases short and J 7 bases short, with 16 bases between. CDR3 nucleotide sequence: TGTGCCAGCAGTTTATCGGGATGGGCCGCTCCCAATTCACCCCTCCACTTT. Translating it yields CASSLSGWAAPNSPLHF.

V usage is TRBV3-1 (or the pseudogene TRBV3-2) and J usage is TRBJ1-2; D perhaps matches TRBD1 (5 bases). The CDR3 runs 17 residues. V was pared by 0 bases and J by 4 bases, with 18 bases between. The germline V gene encodes CDR1 LGHDT and CDR2 YNNKEL (reference sequence). The CDR3: CASSQDPTVLDGYGYTF. CDR3 sequence (DNA): TGTGCCAGCAGCCAAGACCCGACAGTCTTGGATGGCTATGGCTACACCTTC.

The rearrangement links TRBV6-5 to TRBJ2-1; 14 bases match TRBD2. The CDR3 length is 14 residues. V lost 9 bases to trimming and J lost 6 bases; unmatched junction nucleotides: 4. The germline CDR1 and CDR2 sequences are MNHEY and SVGAGI. CDR3 protein: CASLTSGRVNEQFF. The CDR3 bases are TGTGCCAGTTTGACTAGCGGGAGGGTCAATGAGCAGTTCTTC.

The chain couples TRBV28 to TRBJ2-3, with D unresolved. Trimming shortened V by 3 bases and J by 6 bases, and 16 bases separated the two germline ends. This CDR3 contains 15 residues. Germline V gives CDR1 MDHEN, CDR2 SYDVKM. CDR3 nucleotide sequence: TGTGCCAGCAGTTTTTCTCCATCTAATTTGGATACGCAGTATTTT. This translates into CASSFSPSNLDTQYF.

In DNA form, the CDR3 reads TGTGCCAGCAGCGTAGACCCGAATGGATCCTACGAGCAGTACTTC. Translating gives CASSVDPNGSYEQYF. The chain employs TRBV9 and TRBJ2-7; no clear D gene. There are 15 residues in the CDR3. V shed 0 bases and J shed 1 base, with 11 bases lying between them. The germline V gene encodes CDR1 SGDLS and CDR2 YYNGEE.

The J gene is TRBJ2-7, the V gene TRBV12-3 or TRBV12-4, with D tentatively TRBD2 (5 bases). The CDR3 is 13 amino acids. The ends were cut back, 2 bases at V and 2 bases at J, with 7 bases in the middle. CDR3: CASSLQRPYEQYF. CDR3 DNA: TGTGCCAGCAGTTTACAGCGGCCCTACGAGCAGTACTTC.

V usage is TRBV3-1 (or the pseudogene TRBV3-2) and J usage is TRBJ2-1, with 13 nucleotides matching TRBD2. CDR1 is LGHDT, CDR2 YNNKEL, per germline (reference sequence). The CDR3 runs 15 residues. The V segment lost 3 bases and the J segment 6 bases; nucleotides outside the gene matches: 2. For the CDR3, the DNA is TGTGCCAGCAGCCACCGGACTAGCGGGGGCAATGAGCAGTTCTTC. It translates to CASSHRTSGGNEQFF.

The chain carries TRBV6-6 and TRBJ2-2; possibly TRBD2 for D (6 bases). The CDR3 length is 15 residues. Trimming left V 2 bases short and J 2 bases short, with 9 bases between. CDR1 is MNHNY and CDR2 is SVGAGI in the germline V gene (reference sequence). In DNA form, the CDR3 reads TGTGCCAGCAGTTACCTGGGACTTAACACCGGGGAGCTGTTTTTT. Translated: CASSYLGLNTGELFF.

This chain joins TRBV5-8 and TRBJ1-1, with D possibly being TRBD1 (5 bases). Trimming removed 0 bases at V and 0 bases at J, with 15 bases between. Per the germline V gene, CDR1 is SGHTS and CDR2 is YDEGEE. This CDR3 spans 17 amino acids. This CDR3 reads CASSLGNWWGMNTEAFF. The CDR3 region has the DNA TGTGCCAGCAGCTTGGGGAATTGGTGGGGCATGAACACTGAAGCTTTCTTT. The entire variable domain, with the rest obtained from reference TRBV5-8 and TRBJ1-1, is as follows: EAGVTQSPTHLIKTRGQQATLRCSPISGHTSVYWYQQALGLGLQFLLWYDEGEERNRGNFPPRFSGRQFPNYSSELNVNALELEDSALYLCASSLGNWWGMNTEAFFGQGTRLTVV.